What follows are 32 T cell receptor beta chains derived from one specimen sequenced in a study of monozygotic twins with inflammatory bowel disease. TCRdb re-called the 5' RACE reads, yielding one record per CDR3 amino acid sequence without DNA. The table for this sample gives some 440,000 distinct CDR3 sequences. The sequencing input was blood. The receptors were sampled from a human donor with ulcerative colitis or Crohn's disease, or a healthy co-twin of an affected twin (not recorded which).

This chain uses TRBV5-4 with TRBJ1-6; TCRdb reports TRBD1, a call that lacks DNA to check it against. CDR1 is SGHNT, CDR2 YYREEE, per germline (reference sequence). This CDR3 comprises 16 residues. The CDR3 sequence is CASSLGGTEYNSPLHF.

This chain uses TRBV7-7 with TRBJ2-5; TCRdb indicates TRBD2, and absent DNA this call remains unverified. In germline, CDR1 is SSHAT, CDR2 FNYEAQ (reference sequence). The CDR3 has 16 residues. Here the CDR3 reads CASSLAPAALGETQYF.

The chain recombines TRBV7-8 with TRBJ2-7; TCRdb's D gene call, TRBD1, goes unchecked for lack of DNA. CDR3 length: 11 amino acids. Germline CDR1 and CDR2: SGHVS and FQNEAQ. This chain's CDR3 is CASSFWGGQYF.

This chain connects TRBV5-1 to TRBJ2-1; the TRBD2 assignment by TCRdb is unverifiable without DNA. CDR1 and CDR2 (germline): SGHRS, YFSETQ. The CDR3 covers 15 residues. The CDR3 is CASRTSGSSYNEQFF.

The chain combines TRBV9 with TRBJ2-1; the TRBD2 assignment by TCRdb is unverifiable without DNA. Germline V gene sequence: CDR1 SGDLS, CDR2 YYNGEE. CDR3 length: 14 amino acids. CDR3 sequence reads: CASESGGSYNEQFF.

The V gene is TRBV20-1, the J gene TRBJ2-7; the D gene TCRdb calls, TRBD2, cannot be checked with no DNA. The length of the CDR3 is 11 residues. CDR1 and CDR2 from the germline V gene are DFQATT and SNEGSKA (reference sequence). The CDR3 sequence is CSASGGLEQYF.

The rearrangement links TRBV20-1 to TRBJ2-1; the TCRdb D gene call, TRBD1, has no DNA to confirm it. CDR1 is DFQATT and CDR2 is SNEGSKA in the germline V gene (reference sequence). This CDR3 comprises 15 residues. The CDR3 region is CSARVLSRGTDEQFF.

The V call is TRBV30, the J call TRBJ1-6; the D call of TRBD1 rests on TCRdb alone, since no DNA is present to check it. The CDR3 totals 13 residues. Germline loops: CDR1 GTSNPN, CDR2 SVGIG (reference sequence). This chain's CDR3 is CAWAGDAGSPLHF.

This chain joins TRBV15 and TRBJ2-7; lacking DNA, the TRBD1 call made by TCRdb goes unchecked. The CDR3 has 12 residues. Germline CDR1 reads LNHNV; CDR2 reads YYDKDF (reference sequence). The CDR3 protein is CATSRDGNEQYF.

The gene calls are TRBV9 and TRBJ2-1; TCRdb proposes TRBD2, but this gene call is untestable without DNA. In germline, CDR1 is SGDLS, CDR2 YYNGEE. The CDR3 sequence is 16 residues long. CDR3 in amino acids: CASSRTSGKSYNEQFF.

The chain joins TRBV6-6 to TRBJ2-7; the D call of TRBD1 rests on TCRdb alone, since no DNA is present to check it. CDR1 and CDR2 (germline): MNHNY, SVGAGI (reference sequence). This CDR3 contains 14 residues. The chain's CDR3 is CASSYRRWDNEQYF.

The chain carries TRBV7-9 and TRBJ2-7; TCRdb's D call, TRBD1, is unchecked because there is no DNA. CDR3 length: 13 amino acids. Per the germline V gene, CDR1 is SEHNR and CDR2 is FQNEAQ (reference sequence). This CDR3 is CASSTGTPSEQYF.

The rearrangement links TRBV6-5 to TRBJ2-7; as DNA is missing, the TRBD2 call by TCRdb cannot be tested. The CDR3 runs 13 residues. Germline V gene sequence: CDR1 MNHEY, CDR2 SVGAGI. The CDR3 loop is CASRVQGSYEQYF.

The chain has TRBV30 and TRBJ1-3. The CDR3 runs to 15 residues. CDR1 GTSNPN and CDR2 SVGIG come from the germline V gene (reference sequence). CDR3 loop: CAWSGAGISGNTIYF.

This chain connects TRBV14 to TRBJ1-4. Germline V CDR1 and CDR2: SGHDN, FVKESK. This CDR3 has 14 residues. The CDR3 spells CASSQLTPNEKLFF.

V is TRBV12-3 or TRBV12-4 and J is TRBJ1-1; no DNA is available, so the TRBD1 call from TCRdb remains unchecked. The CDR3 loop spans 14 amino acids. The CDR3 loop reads CASSILQTGGGAFF.

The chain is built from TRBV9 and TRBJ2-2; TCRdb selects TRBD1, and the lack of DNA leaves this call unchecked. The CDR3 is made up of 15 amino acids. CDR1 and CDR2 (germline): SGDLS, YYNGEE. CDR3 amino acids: CASSAGTDNTGELFF.

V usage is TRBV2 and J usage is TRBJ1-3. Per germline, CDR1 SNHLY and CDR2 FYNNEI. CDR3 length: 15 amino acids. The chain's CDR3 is CASSVHMVPGNTIYF.

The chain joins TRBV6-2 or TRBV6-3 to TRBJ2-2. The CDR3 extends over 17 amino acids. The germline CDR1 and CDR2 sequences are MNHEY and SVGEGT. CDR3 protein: CASSYWRVQANTGELFF.

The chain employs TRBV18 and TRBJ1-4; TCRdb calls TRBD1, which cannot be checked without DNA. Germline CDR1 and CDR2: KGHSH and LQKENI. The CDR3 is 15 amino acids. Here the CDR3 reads CASSPWTGANEKLFF.

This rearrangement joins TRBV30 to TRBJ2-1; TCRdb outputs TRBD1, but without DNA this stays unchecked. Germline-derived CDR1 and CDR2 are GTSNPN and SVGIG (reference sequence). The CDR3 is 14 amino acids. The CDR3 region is CAWTIARGYNEQFF.

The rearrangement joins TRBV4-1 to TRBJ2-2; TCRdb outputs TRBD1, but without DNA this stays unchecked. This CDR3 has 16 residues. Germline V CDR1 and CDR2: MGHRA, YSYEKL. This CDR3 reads CASSQAGQDRTGELFF.

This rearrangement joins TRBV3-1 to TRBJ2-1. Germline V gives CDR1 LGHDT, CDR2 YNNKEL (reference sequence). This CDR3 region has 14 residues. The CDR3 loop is CASSQETDYNEQFF.

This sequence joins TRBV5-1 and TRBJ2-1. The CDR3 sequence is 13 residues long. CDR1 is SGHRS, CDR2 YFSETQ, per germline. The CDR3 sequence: CASSLNGYNEQFF.

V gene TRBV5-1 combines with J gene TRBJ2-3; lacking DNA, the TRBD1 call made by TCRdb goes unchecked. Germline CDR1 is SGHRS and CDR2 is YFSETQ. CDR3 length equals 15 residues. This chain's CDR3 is CASSLLPGAQDTQYF. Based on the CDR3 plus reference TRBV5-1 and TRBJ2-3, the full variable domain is KAGVTQTPRYLIKTRGQQVTLSCSPISGHRSVSWYQQTPGQGLQFLFEYFSETQRNKGNFPGRFSGRQFSNSRSEMNVSTLELGDSALYLCASSLLPGAQDTQYFGPGTRLTVL.

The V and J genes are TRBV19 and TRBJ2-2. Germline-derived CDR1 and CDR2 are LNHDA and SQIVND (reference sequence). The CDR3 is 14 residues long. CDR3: CASSISVWTGELFF. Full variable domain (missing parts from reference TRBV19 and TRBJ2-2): DGGITQSPKYLFRKEGQNVTLSCEQNLNHDAMYWYRQDPGQGLRLIYYSQIVNDFQKGDIAEGYSVSREKKESFPLTVTSAQKNPTAFYLCASSISVWTGELFFGEGSRLTVL.

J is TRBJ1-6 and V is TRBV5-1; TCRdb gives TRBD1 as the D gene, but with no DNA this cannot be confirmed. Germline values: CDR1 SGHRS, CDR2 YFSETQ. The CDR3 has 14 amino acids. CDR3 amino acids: CASNEGDYNSPLHF. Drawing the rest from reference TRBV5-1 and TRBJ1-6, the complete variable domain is KAGVTQTPRYLIKTRGQQVTLSCSPISGHRSVSWYQQTPGQGLQFLFEYFSETQRNKGNFPGRFSGRQFSNSRSEMNVSTLELGDSALYLCASNEGDYNSPLHFGNGTRLTVT.

CDR3 sequence reads: CASSFLPDRLVFEKLFF. The rearrangement links TRBV7-9 to TRBJ1-4; TCRdb picks TRBD1, but there is no DNA to check that call. Germline CDR1 reads SEHNR; CDR2 reads FQNEAQ (reference sequence). The CDR3 totals 17 residues.

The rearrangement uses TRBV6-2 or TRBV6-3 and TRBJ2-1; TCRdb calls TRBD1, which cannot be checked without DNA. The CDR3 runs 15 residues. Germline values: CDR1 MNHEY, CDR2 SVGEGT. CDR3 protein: CASSETGIAYNEQFF.

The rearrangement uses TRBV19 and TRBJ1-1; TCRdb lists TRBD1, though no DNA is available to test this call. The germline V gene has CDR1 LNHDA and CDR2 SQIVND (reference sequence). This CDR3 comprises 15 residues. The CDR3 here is CASSLFAGQGTEAFF. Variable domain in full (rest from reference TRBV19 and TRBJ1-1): DGGITQSPKYLFRKEGQNVTLSCEQNLNHDAMYWYRQDPGQGLRLIYYSQIVNDFQKGDIAEGYSVSREKKESFPLTVTSAQKNPTAFYLCASSLFAGQGTEAFFGQGTRLTVV.

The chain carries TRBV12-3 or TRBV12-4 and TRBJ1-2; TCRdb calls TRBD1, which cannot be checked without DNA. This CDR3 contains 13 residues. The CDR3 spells CASRAGHSYGYTF.

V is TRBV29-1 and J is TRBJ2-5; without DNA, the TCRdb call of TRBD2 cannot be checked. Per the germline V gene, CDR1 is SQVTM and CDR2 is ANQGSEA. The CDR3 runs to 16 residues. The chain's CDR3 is CSVEDPLDGPQETQYF. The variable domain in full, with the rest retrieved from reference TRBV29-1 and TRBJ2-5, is SAVISQKPSRDICQRGTSLTIQCQVDSQVTMMFWYRQQPGQSLTLIATANQGSEATYESGFVIDKFPISRPNLTFSTLTVSNMSPEDSSIYLCSVEDPLDGPQETQYFGPGTRLLVL.